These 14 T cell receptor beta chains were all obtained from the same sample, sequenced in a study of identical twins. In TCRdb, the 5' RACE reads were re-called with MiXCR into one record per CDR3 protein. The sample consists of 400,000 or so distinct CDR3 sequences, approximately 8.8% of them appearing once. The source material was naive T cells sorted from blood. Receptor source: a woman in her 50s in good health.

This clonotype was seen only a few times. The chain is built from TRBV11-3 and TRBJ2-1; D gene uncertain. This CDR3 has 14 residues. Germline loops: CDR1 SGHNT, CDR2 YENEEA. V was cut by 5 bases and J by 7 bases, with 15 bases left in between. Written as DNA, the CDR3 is TGTGCCAGCAGCCCAACCACCGTGAGGAATGAGCAGTTCTTC. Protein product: CASSPTTVRNEQFF.

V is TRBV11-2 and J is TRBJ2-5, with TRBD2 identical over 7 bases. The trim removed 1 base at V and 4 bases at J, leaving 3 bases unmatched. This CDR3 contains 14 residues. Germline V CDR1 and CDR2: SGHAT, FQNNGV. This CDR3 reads CASSLVPGGETQYF. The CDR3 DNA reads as TGTGCCAGCAGCTTAGTTCCGGGGGGAGAGACCCAGTACTTC.

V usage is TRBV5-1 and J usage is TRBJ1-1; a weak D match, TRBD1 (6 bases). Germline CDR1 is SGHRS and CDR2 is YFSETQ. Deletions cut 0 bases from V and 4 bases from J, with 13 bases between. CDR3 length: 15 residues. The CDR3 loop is CASSLVAGAGTEAFF. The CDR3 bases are TGCGCCAGCAGCTTGGTGGCAGGGGCAGGCACTGAAGCTTTCTTT.

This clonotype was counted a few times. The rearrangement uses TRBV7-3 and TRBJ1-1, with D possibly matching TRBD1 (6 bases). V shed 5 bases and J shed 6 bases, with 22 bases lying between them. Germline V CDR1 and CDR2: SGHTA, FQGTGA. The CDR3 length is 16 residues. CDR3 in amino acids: CASSPHTTAKGAEAFF. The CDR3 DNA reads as TGTGCCAGCAGCCCGCATACGACAGCCAAGGGGGCTGAAGCTTTCTTT.

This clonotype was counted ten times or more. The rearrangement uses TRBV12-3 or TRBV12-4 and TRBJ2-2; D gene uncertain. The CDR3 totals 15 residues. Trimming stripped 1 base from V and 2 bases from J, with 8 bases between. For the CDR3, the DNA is TGTGCCAGCAGTTTAGTCGCCCCAAACACCGGGGAGCTGTTTTTT. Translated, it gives CASSLVAPNTGELFF.

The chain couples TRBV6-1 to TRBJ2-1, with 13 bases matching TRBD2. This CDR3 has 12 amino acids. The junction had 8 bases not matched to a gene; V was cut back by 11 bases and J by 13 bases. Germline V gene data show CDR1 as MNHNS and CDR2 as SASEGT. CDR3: CAGGLAGANQFF. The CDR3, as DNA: TGTGCCGGTGGACTAGCGGGAGCTAATCAGTTCTTC.

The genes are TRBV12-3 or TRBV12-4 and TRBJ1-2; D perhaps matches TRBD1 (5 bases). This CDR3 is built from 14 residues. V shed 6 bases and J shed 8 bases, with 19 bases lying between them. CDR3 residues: CASRADPGLRGYTF. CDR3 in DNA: TGTGCCAGCAGGGCCGACCCAGGGCTTCGGGGCTACACCTTC.

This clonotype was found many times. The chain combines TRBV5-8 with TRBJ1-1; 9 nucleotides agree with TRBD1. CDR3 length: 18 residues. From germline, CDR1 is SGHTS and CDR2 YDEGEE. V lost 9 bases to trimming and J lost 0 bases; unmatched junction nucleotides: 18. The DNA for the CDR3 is TGTGCCACCCTTTTAGTAGCAATCGGGACAGGGTTGAACACTGAAGCTTTCTTT. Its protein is CATLLVAIGTGLNTEAFF.

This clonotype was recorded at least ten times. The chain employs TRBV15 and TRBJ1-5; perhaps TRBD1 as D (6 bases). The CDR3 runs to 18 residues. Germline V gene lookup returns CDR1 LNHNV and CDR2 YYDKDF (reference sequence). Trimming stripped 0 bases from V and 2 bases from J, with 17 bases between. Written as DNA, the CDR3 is TGTGCCACCAGCAGAGATAACACAGGGAGGAGTCGCAATCAGCCCCAGCATTTT. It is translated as CATSRDNTGRSRNQPQHF.

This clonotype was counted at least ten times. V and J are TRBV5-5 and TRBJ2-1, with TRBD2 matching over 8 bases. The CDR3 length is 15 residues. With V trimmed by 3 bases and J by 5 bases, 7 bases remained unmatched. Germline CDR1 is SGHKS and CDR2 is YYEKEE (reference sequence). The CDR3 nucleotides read TGTGCCAGCAGCTCTCCTAGCGGGCTTAACAATGAGCAGTTCTTC. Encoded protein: CASSSPSGLNNEQFF.

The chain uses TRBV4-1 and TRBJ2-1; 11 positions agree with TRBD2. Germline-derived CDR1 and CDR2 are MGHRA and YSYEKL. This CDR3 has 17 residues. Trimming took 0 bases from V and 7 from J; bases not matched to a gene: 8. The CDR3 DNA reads TGCGCCAGCAGCCAAGAGGTAGCGGGAGGGCCAGGTAATGAGCAGTTCTTC. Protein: CASSQEVAGGPGNEQFF.

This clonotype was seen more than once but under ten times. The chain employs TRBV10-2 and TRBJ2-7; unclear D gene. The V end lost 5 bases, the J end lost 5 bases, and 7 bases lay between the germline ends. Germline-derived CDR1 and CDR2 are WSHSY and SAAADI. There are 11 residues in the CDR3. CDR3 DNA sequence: TGCGCCAGCAGTCGGGTGGACGAGCAGTACTTC. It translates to CASSRVDEQYF.

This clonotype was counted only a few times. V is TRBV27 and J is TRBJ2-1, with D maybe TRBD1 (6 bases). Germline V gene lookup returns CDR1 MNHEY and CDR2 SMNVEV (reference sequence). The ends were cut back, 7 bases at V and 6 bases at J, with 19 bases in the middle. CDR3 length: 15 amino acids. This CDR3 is CASTLRPGQSNEQFF. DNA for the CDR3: TGTGCCAGCACCCTACGACCGGGACAAAGCAATGAGCAGTTCTTC.

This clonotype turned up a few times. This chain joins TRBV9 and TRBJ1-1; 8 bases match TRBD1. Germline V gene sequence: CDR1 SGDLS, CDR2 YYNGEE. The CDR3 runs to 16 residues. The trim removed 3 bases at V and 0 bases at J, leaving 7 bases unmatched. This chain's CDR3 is CASSGQGIELNTEAFF. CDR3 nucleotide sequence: TGTGCCAGCAGCGGACAGGGGATTGAGCTGAACACTGAAGCTTTCTTT. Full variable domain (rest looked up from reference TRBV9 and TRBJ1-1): DSGVTQTPKHLITATGQRVTLRCSPRSGDLSVYWYQQSLDQGLQFLIQYYNGEERAKGNILERFSAQQFPDLHSELNLSSLELGDSALYFCASSGQGIELNTEAFFGQGTRLTVV.